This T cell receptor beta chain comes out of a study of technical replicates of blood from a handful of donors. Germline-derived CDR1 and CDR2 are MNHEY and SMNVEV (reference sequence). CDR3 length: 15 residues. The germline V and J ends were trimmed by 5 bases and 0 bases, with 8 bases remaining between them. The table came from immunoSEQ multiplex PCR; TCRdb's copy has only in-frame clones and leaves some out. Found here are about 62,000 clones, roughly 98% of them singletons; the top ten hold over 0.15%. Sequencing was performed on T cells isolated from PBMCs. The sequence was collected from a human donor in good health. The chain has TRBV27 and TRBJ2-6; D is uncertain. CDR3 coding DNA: TGTGCCAGCAGTAACACACACTCTGGGGCCAACGTCCTGACTTTC. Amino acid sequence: CASSNTHSGANVLTF.